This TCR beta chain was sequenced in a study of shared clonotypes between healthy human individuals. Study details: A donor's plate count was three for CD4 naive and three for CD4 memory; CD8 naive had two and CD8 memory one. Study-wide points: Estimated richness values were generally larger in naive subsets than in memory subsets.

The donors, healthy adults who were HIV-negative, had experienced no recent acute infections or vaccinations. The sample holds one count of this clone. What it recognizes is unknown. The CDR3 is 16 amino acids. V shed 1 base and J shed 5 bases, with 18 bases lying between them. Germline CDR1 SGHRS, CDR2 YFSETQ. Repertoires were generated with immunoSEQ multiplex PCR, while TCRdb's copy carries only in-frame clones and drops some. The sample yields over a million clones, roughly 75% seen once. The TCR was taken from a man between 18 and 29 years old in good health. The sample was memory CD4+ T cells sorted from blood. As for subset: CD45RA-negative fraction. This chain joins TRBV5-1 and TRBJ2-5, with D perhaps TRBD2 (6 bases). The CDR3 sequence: CASSLLGGATGETQYF. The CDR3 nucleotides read TGCGCCAGCAGCTTGCTAGGCGGGGCTACCGGGGAGACCCAGTACTTC.